These 32 T cell receptor beta chains came from one sample sequenced in a study of beta chain features in type 1 diabetes (dated by TCRdb to 2016 to 2018). Library method: the immunoSEQ multiplex PCR assay. All of the isolated RNA was reverse transcribed with the High Capacity cDNA Reverse Transcription Kit, so expressed TCRB transcripts were sequenced. TCRdb re-hosts the immuneACCESS table, in-frame sequences only. Its copies lack some clones; in the studies checked, an unresolved V gene accounts for under half of them, and the cause for the rest is not known. Recorded for this sample are about 900,000 clones; around a sixth of them occurred a single time. The top ten hold around 0.02% of the sample. Sequenced: naive CD4+ T cells from blood. Read against the paper, the sample's cell subset or site label means: true naive CD4+ T cells. The receptor source for this set is a woman aged 18 to 35 in good health.

The chain joins TRBV5-1 to TRBJ2-7, with D tentatively TRBD2 (7 bases). The germline V gene encodes CDR1 SGHRS and CDR2 YFSETQ. The CDR3 consists of 15 residues. Trimming pared 3 bases from V and 6 bases from J, leaving 19 bases between. The DNA for the CDR3 is TGCGCCAGCAGCTACGGCGGGGAGGGGGTTGGCGAGCAGTACTTC. As protein: CASSYGGEGVGEQYF.

This clone appeared a few times. This rearrangement joins TRBV28 to TRBJ1-1; 8 nucleotides align to TRBD1. Unmatched junction bases numbered 9, after V lost 4 bases and J lost 5 bases. Germline CDR1 is MDHEN and CDR2 is SYDVKM. The CDR3 runs 15 residues. The CDR3 loop is CASSSGQGSWTEAFF. CDR3 in DNA: TGTGCCAGCAGTTCCGGACAGGGTAGTTGGACTGAAGCTTTCTTT.

The chain employs TRBV4-3 and TRBJ1-1, with D unclear. The V end was cut by 4 bases, the J end by 3 bases, with 12 bases between. From germline, CDR1 is LGHNA and CDR2 YSLEER. The CDR3 has 14 residues. The DNA for the CDR3 is TGCGCCAGCAGCCTGACGCCACCCCACACTGAAGCTTTCTTT. This gives the protein CASSLTPPHTEAFF.

The chain uses TRBV4-3 and TRBJ2-2; weak D call: TRBD2 (5 bases). Germline V CDR1 and CDR2: LGHNA, YSLEER. This CDR3 is built from 16 residues. Trimming removed 1 base at V and 1 base at J, with 10 bases between. Here the CDR3 DNA reads TGCGCCAGCAGCCAAGCTCCGGGGAAGAACACCGGGGAGCTGTTTTTT. Amino acids: CASSQAPGKNTGELFF.

This clone was observed a few times. This chain uses TRBV2 with TRBJ2-1; D unresolved. The CDR3 spans 17 residues. V was cut by 2 bases and J by 0 bases, with 14 bases left in between. In germline, CDR1 is SNHLY, CDR2 FYNNEI. DNA of the CDR3: TGTGCCAGCAGTGAATTCGCGACGGAGCCCTCCTACAATGAGCAGTTCTTC. Its translation is CASSEFATEPSYNEQFF.

V is TRBV4-2 and J is TRBJ2-3; 9 bases agree with TRBD2. After removal of 0 bases from V and 6 bases from J, the junction contained 10 bases not matched to a gene. In germline, CDR1 is LGHNA, CDR2 YNFKEQ. The CDR3 runs 17 residues. The CDR3 DNA is TGTGCCAGCAGCCAAGATCTCGTGGCGGGAGGGCTGGATACGCAGTATTTT. Protein product: CASSQDLVAGGLDTQYF.

This chain connects TRBV5-1 to TRBJ1-1; D is uncertain. CDR3 size: 13 residues. The germline gives CDR1 SGHRS, CDR2 YFSETQ. V lost 4 bases to trimming and J lost 1 base, with 8 bases between them. The CDR3: CASSTGPNTEAFF. CDR3 coding DNA: TGCGCCAGCAGCACCGGACCGAACACTGAAGCTTTCTTT.

This clone has more than one count but fewer than ten. The chain uses TRBV5-1 and TRBJ2-2, with D unclear. The CDR3 runs to 13 residues. Germline CDR1 is SGHRS and CDR2 is YFSETQ. The germline V and J ends were trimmed by 1 base and 5 bases, with 6 bases remaining between them. The CDR3 region is CASSLYLTGELFF. The DNA of the CDR3 is TGCGCCAGCAGCTTGTACCTAACCGGGGAGCTGTTTTTT.

This clone was detected a few times. This chain uses TRBV7-2 with TRBJ2-7; D may correspond to TRBD1 or TRBD2 (6 bases each). CDR3 size: 13 residues. Trimming removed 3 bases at V and 5 bases at J, with 11 bases between. Germline CDR1 SGHTA, CDR2 FQGNSA. CDR3 amino acids: CASSFNGGDEQYF. The DNA of the CDR3 is TGTGCCAGCAGCTTTAACGGGGGCGACGAGCAGTACTTC.

There are a few counts of this clone. The J gene is TRBJ2-1, the V gene TRBV11-1; tentatively, D is TRBD2 (5 bases). Germline V gene sequence: CDR1 SGHAT, CDR2 FQDESV (reference sequence). V shed 4 bases and J shed 9 bases, with 16 bases lying between them. The CDR3 covers 14 residues. DNA of the CDR3: TGTGCCAGCAGCTCATTCGGGATGTATGGTGAGCAGTTCTTC. Protein product: CASSSFGMYGEQFF.

The CDR3 reads CASNRDTRGGYTF. The CDR3 DNA follows: TGTGCCAGTAACCGGGACACCCGTGGAGGCTACACCTTC. This sequence joins TRBV28 and TRBJ1-2; D possibly corresponds to TRBD1 (6 bases). Germline V gives CDR1 MDHEN, CDR2 SYDVKM. CDR3 length equals 13 residues. V was clipped by 9 bases and J by 8 bases, with 19 bases between them.

V is TRBV25-1 and J is TRBJ1-5; possible D gene TRBD1, 6 bases. This CDR3 spans 12 amino acids. Germline V lookup: CDR1 MGHDK, CDR2 SYGVNS. The CDR3 spells CATQGDNQPQHF. The CDR3, as DNA: TGTGCTACACAGGGCGACAATCAGCCCCAGCATTTT.

This clone was observed a few times. The V and J genes are TRBV9 and TRBJ2-2; D ambiguous. Trimming took off 3 bases at V and 8 bases at J, with 11 bases between the two ends. The CDR3 extends over 13 amino acids. The germline CDR1 and CDR2 sequences are SGDLS and YYNGEE. The CDR3 coding sequence is TGTGCCAGCAGCGAGAGTATCAGGGGGGAGCTGTTTTTT. The encoded protein is CASSESIRGELFF.

This clone was seen a handful of times. J is TRBJ2-2 and V is TRBV11-2, with D unclear. The CDR3 covers 15 residues. Germline V gene data show CDR1 as SGHAT and CDR2 as FQNNGV. Trimming stripped 1 base from V and 6 bases from J, with 12 bases between. CDR3 DNA sequence: TGTGCCAGCAGCTTAGCCGACGCCCCGGCCGGGGAGCTGTTTTTT. Translating gives CASSLADAPAGELFF.

The CDR3, as DNA: TGCGCCAGCAGCTTGGTGGGGCAACTGTGGGGCAATGAGCAGTTCTTC. Protein: CASSLVGQLWGNEQFF. The chain has TRBV5-1 and TRBJ2-1; a possible D gene is TRBD1 (5 bases). The V end lost 0 bases, the J end lost 6 bases, and 16 bases lay between the germline ends. The CDR3 is made up of 16 amino acids. Germline assignment: CDR1 SGHRS and CDR2 YFSETQ. The complete variable domain, with remaining parts taken from reference TRBV5-1 and TRBJ2-1, reads KAGVTQTPRYLIKTRGQQVTLSCSPISGHRSVSWYQQTPGQGLQFLFEYFSETQRNKGNFPGRFSGRQFSNSRSEMNVSTLELGDSALYLCASSLVGQLWGNEQFFGPGTRLTVL.

This chain connects TRBV13 to TRBJ2-5; D is unresolved. Per germline, CDR1 PRHDT and CDR2 FYEKMQ (reference sequence). The CDR3 sequence is 13 residues long. Trimming shortened V by 2 bases and J by 5 bases, and 9 bases separated the two germline ends. The CDR3 sequence is CASSLHLGETQYF. CDR3 DNA: TGTGCCAGCAGCTTACATTTGGGGGAGACCCAGTACTTC.

The chain employs TRBV10-3 and TRBJ2-7, with a possible D match to TRBD1 (6 bases). The CDR3 is made up of 15 amino acids. Germline V gene sequence: CDR1 ENHRY, CDR2 SYGVKD. The V end lost 6 bases, the J end lost 2 bases, and 17 bases lay between the germline ends. CDR3 DNA: TGTGCCATCAGGGACCCCCGCCGGGACACCTACGAGCAGTACTTC. It codes for CAIRDPRRDTYEQYF.

Concerning this clone: This sample includes further DNA sequences coding for the same CDR3. The genes are TRBV20-1 and TRBJ2-7; no clear D. Trimming took off 6 bases at V and 4 bases at J, with 10 bases between the two ends. Germline CDR1 reads DFQATT; CDR2 reads SNEGSKA (reference sequence). The CDR3 extends over 11 amino acids. CDR3 sequence: CSADSSYEQYF. Here the CDR3 DNA reads TGCAGTGCGGATTCCTCGTACGAGCAGTACTTC.

As to this clone: This sample includes further DNA sequences coding for the same CDR3. The genes are TRBV7-9 and TRBJ2-2; 8 bases map to TRBD1. This CDR3 comprises 15 residues. The V and J ends lost 5 bases and 4 bases, in that order; junction bases with no gene match: 6. CDR1 and CDR2 from the germline V gene are SEHNR and FQNEAQ (reference sequence). The CDR3: CASSPWTGRTGELFF. The CDR3 coding sequence is TGTGCCAGCAGCCCCTGGACAGGGCGCACCGGGGAGCTGTTTTTT. The variable domain in full, completed from reference TRBV7-9 and TRBJ2-2, reads DTGVSQNPRHKITKRGQNVTFRCDPISEHNRLYWYRQTLGQGPEFLTYFQNEAQLEKSRLLSDRFSAERPKGSFSTLEIQRTEQGDSAMYLCASSPWTGRTGELFFGEGSRLTVL.

This clone came up a few times. The gene calls are TRBV4-2 and TRBJ1-2; D gene uncertain. The CDR3 extends over 15 amino acids. Trimming took off 0 bases at V and 0 bases at J, with 8 bases between the two ends. Germline CDR1 reads LGHNA; CDR2 reads YNFKEQ. The chain's CDR3 is CASSQDGQPNYGYTF. CDR3 nucleotide sequence: TGTGCCAGCAGCCAAGATGGGCAACCTAACTATGGCTACACCTTC.

The chain couples TRBV10-3 to TRBJ2-3; D is tentatively TRBD1 or TRBD2 (6 bases each). The germline CDR1 and CDR2 sequences are ENHRY and SYGVKD. The V gene lost 0 bases and the J gene lost 0 bases, with 16 bases spanning the gap. The CDR3 loop spans 18 amino acids. The CDR3 DNA reads as TGTGCCATCAGTGAGTCCGTGTCCGGGGGCGTTAGCACAGATACGCAGTATTTT. Amino acids: CAISESVSGGVSTDTQYF.

The chain has TRBV7-9 and TRBJ1-2, with 11 nucleotides matching TRBD1. Germline V lookup: CDR1 SEHNR, CDR2 FQNEAQ (reference sequence). The CDR3 length is 14 residues. Trimming removed 5 bases from V and 6 bases from J; junction bases left unmatched: 5. The CDR3 loop reads CASSPDRGQDGYTF. The CDR3 coding sequence is TGTGCCAGCAGCCCGGACAGGGGGCAGGATGGCTACACCTTC. Based on the CDR3 plus reference TRBV7-9 and TRBJ1-2, the full variable domain is DTGVSQNPRHKITKRGQNVTFRCDPISEHNRLYWYRQTLGQGPEFLTYFQNEAQLEKSRLLSDRFSAERPKGSFSTLEIQRTEQGDSAMYLCASSPDRGQDGYTFGSGTRLTVV.

This clone was observed a handful of times. This chain uses TRBV21-1 with TRBJ2-1; TRBD1 is the table's D call and was not checked against the DNA. TRBV21-1 is a known pseudogene. The CDR3 is made up of 15 amino acids. The CDR3 loop is CASSRDSEDNNEQFF. DNA for the CDR3: TGTGCCAGCAGCCGAGACTCAGAGGACAACAATGAGCAGTTCTTC.

This clone was seen only once. The chain couples TRBV6-1 to TRBJ2-7, with TRBD1 matching 8 bases. The V segment lost 2 bases and the J segment 3 bases; nucleotides outside the gene matches: 6. There are 15 residues in the CDR3. From germline, CDR1 is MNHNS and CDR2 SASEGT. The CDR3 loop reads CASSEIWTGIYEQYF. In nucleotides, the CDR3 is TGTGCCAGCAGTGAAATTTGGACAGGGATCTACGAGCAGTACTTC.

This clone was observed a handful of times. The chain combines TRBV18 with TRBJ1-1; D is possibly TRBD1 (5 bases). This CDR3 has 14 residues. Trimming shortened V by 10 bases and J by 1 base, and 16 bases separated the two germline ends. Germline CDR1 KGHSH, CDR2 LQKENI. The CDR3 here is CATLTDRANTEAFF. CDR3 sequence (DNA): TGTGCCACCCTTACAGACAGAGCGAACACTGAAGCTTTCTTT.

This clone was seen more than once but under ten times. V usage is TRBV19 and J usage is TRBJ1-5, with 7 nucleotides matching TRBD1. The V and J ends lost 6 bases and 5 bases, in that order; junction bases with no gene match: 13. Germline values: CDR1 LNHDA, CDR2 SQIVND (reference sequence). The CDR3 is 16 residues long. This chain's CDR3 is CASSPTMTGPYQPQHF. DNA for the CDR3: TGTGCCAGTAGCCCGACAATGACAGGGCCTTATCAGCCCCAGCATTTT.

This clone was counted only a few times. The chain couples TRBV7-9 to TRBJ2-7, with D maybe TRBD2 (6 bases). V was cut by 5 bases and J by 4 bases, with 15 bases left in between. The CDR3 spans 14 residues. From germline, CDR1 is SEHNR and CDR2 FQNEAQ (reference sequence). As DNA, the CDR3 is TGTGCCAGCAGCCTACTTGGAGGGTCGTACGAGCAGTACTTC. Translated, it gives CASSLLGGSYEQYF.

The sample holds a few counts of this clone. This chain connects TRBV9 to TRBJ2-1; D could derive from TRBD1 or TRBD2 (6 bases each). V was trimmed by 7 bases and J by 5 bases, leaving 19 bases between them. The CDR3 is 15 residues long. The germline CDR1 and CDR2 sequences are SGDLS and YYNGEE. Here the CDR3 DNA reads TGTGCCAGCTCAGGGGTAGGGGCTAGCGACAATGAGCAGTTCTTC. This sequence encodes CASSGVGASDNEQFF.

This clone occurred a few times. The genes are TRBV6-1 and TRBJ2-7, with 9 nucleotides matching TRBD1. CDR3 length equals 13 residues. The V segment lost 7 bases and the J segment 2 bases; nucleotides outside the gene matches: 3. Germline CDR1 and CDR2: MNHNS and SASEGT. For the CDR3, the DNA is TGTGCCAGCAAGGGACAGGGAGCCTACGAGCAGTACTTC. It codes for CASKGQGAYEQYF.

This clone was counted only a few times. CDR3 sequence (DNA): TGTGCCAGCCAAAGGTATGAGCAGTTCTTC. Residues: CASQRYEQFF. This chain links TRBV28 with TRBJ2-1; no clear D. This CDR3 region has 10 residues. Trimming left V 8 bases short and J 8 bases short, with 7 bases between. Germline CDR1 reads MDHEN; CDR2 reads SYDVKM.

Turning to this clone: One end of the junction fails to match germline, which may point to a read error. The V gene is TRBV5-4, the J gene TRBJ2-1, with TRBD1 matching over 8 bases. This CDR3 comprises 15 residues. CDR1 is SGHNT, CDR2 YYREEE, per germline (reference sequence). CDR3 sequence reads: CASSPRLRQGNEQFF. CDR3 DNA sequence: TGCGCCAGCAGCCCCCGCCTCAGACAGGGGAATGAGCAGTTCTTC.

This clone was seen a handful of times. The rearrangement uses TRBV5-1 and TRBJ2-1; D is unclear. CDR3 length equals 15 residues. The V end lost 0 bases, the J end lost 0 bases, and 7 bases lay between the germline ends. In germline, CDR1 is SGHRS, CDR2 YFSETQ. The chain's CDR3 is CASSLGVNSYNEQFF. CDR3 nucleotide sequence: TGCGCCAGCAGCTTGGGGGTTAACTCCTACAATGAGCAGTTCTTC. Combining the CDR3 with reference TRBV5-1 and TRBJ2-1 gives the whole variable domain KAGVTQTPRYLIKTRGQQVTLSCSPISGHRSVSWYQQTPGQGLQFLFEYFSETQRNKGNFPGRFSGRQFSNSRSEMNVSTLELGDSALYLCASSLGVNSYNEQFFGPGTRLTVL.